What follows is one T cell receptor (beta chain) and its context. Recovered Cohort 3 donors showed two negative PCRs, clearance, or symptom resolution. Clones were read by immunoSEQ multiplex PCR, and TCRdb kept only the in-frame ones, dropping some. In the table there are some 250,000 clones, 80% to 90% of which are singletons. This record comes from a study of blood T cell repertoires in COVID-19. About the study: The origin of the acute and convalescent COVID-19 samples was the United States, Italy and Spain.

CDR1 and CDR2 from the germline V gene are LNHNV and YYDKDF (reference sequence). The CDR3 is 18 residues long. Germline trimming cut 0 bases from V and 2 bases from J; bases unmatched to any gene: 11. The sample comprised PBMCs or T cells enriched from blood (not recorded which). This rearrangement joins TRBV15 to TRBJ2-3, with 7 positions matching TRBD2. This receptor was taken from a woman in her forties or fifties who had recovered from COVID-19. The DNA for the CDR3 is TGTGCCACCAGCAGAGATGATGTCACGGGGGGATACACAGATACGCAGTATTTT. Encoded protein: CATSRDDVTGGYTDTQYF.